What follows are 25 T cell receptor beta chains derived from one specimen sequenced in a study of technical replicates of blood from several donors. Clones were read by immunoSEQ multiplex PCR, and TCRdb kept only the in-frame ones, dropping some. The sample yields approximately 85,000 clones, about 90% seen once. Material: T cells isolated from PBMCs. These receptors were collected from a human donor in good health.

The chain combines TRBV30 with TRBJ1-1; possible D gene TRBD1, 5 bases. V gave up 0 bases and J gave up 6 bases, with 14 bases separating them. This CDR3 has 14 residues. The V gene's germline CDR1 is GTSNPN and CDR2 SVGIG (reference sequence). The CDR3 spells CAWSVGGVVAEAFF. The CDR3 nucleotides are TGTGCCTGGAGTGTCGGGGGTGTCGTGGCTGAAGCTTTCTTT.

This chain links TRBV5-1 with TRBJ2-7; the D gene is possibly TRBD2 (6 bases). The CDR3 sequence is 13 residues long. The V and J ends lost 4 bases and 6 bases respectively, with 14 bases between them. Germline CDR1 is SGHRS and CDR2 is YFSETQ. The CDR3 spells CASSPGTLGEQYF. DNA of the CDR3: TGCGCCAGCAGCCCCGGGACTCTGGGCGAGCAGTACTTC.

The chain recombines TRBV7-8 with TRBJ2-1, with D possibly matching TRBD1 (7 bases). With 4 bases removed from V and 4 bases from J, the gap between germline ends came to 20 bases. Germline lookup yields CDR1 SGHVS and CDR2 FQNEAQ. The CDR3 has 17 amino acids. CDR3 region: CASSWAEGGQPYNEQFF. The CDR3 bases are TGTGCCAGCAGCTGGGCGGAGGGGGGACAGCCTTACAATGAGCAGTTCTTC. The full variable domain, rest sourced from reference TRBV7-8 and TRBJ2-1, is GAGVSQSPRYKVAKRGQDVALRCDPISGHVSLFWYQQALGQGPEFLTYFQNEAQLDKSGLPSDRFFAERPEGSVSTLKIQRTQQEDSAVYLCASSWAEGGQPYNEQFFGPGTRLTVL.

The chain recombines TRBV29-1 with TRBJ2-3; the D gene is possibly TRBD2 (7 bases). The germline V gene encodes CDR1 SQVTM and CDR2 ANQGSEA. The CDR3 extends over 15 amino acids. V gave up 1 base and J gave up 4 bases, with 15 bases separating them. In DNA form, the CDR3 reads TGCAGCGTTGAAGGGGGGGGCGGGAGAGCAGATACGCAGTATTTT. It encodes CSVEGGGGRADTQYF.

V gene TRBV6-5 combines with J gene TRBJ2-5; possible D gene TRBD2, 6 bases. Germline-derived CDR1 and CDR2 are MNHEY and SVGAGI. V was clipped by 0 bases and J by 4 bases, with 12 bases between them. This CDR3 has 15 residues. CDR3 amino acids: CASSYSRGGVETQYF. The CDR3 DNA reads TGTGCCAGCAGTTACTCTCGGGGCGGGGTAGAGACCCAGTACTTC.

This sequence joins TRBV20-1 and TRBJ2-5; D gene uncertain. This CDR3 region has 11 residues. The V gene's germline CDR1 is DFQATT and CDR2 SNEGSKA (reference sequence). The CDR3 sequence is CSVSDQETQYF. DNA of the CDR3: TGCAGCGTGTCTGACCAAGAGACCCAGTACTTC.

This chain connects TRBV29-1 to TRBJ1-3, with 8 bases identical to TRBD1. Germline assignment: CDR1 SQVTM and CDR2 ANQGSEA. Unmatched junction bases numbered 12, after V lost 6 bases and J lost 5 bases. The CDR3 sequence is 15 residues long. The CDR3 protein is CSVSDLQGARNTIYF. CDR3 sequence (DNA): TGCAGCGTGTCTGATCTCCAGGGGGCTCGAAACACCATATATTTT.

The rearrangement joins TRBV14 to TRBJ2-3; unclear D gene. The germline CDR1 and CDR2 sequences are SGHDN and FVKESK. This CDR3 spans 15 amino acids. Trimming stripped 4 bases from V and 2 bases from J, with 13 bases between. CDR3 sequence reads: CASSLSSLFTDTQYF. The CDR3 DNA reads TGTGCCAGCAGCCTTTCTTCCTTATTCACAGATACGCAGTATTTT.

The V and J genes are TRBV5-6 and TRBJ1-2; the D is unclear. V shed 4 bases and J shed 9 bases, with 19 bases lying between them. CDR3 size: 14 residues. Per the germline V gene, CDR1 is SGHDT and CDR2 is YYEEEE. CDR3 sequence (DNA): TGTGCCAGCAGCCTGCACGACCTGGAGATCCGCTACACCTTC. This translates into CASSLHDLEIRYTF.

This chain connects TRBV28 to TRBJ1-1; TRBD1 aligns across 8 bases. This CDR3 spans 15 amino acids. Germline V gives CDR1 MDHEN, CDR2 SYDVKM. V was pared by 6 bases and J by 8 bases, with 14 bases of the junction left unmatched. This chain's CDR3 is CASRIIGGRTGEAFF. As DNA, the CDR3 is TGTGCCAGCAGAATTATAGGGGGAAGGACAGGGGAAGCTTTCTTT.

V and J are TRBV30 and TRBJ2-7; D is possibly TRBD1 (5 bases). Germline CDR1 reads GTSNPN; CDR2 reads SVGIG (reference sequence). Trimming removed 8 bases from V and 3 bases from J, with 17 bases in between. The CDR3 spans 13 residues. CDR3 DNA: TGTGCCCACGCAGGGCCACCTCTCTACGAGCAGTACTTC. Translating gives CAHAGPPLYEQYF. Based on the CDR3 plus reference TRBV30 and TRBJ2-7, the full variable domain is SQTIHQWPATLVQPVGSPLSLECTVEGTSNPNLYWYRQAAGRGLQLLFYSVGIGQISSEVPQNLSASRPQDRQFILSSKKLLLSDSGFYLCAHAGPPLYEQYFGPGTRLTVT.

The chain combines TRBV29-1 with TRBJ2-7; perhaps TRBD2 as D (6 bases). V was cut by 0 bases and J by 4 bases, with 7 bases left in between. The CDR3 runs to 12 residues. CDR1 and CDR2 from the germline V gene are SQVTM and ANQGSEA. The DNA of the CDR3 is TGCAGCGTTGAAGATCGGGGGTACGAGCAGTACTTC. This sequence encodes CSVEDRGYEQYF.

CDR3 amino acids: CATLGLKGGEAFF. The CDR3 DNA sequence: TGTGCCACCTTAGGGTTAAAGGGAGGTGAAGCTTTCTTT. The chain combines TRBV18 with TRBJ1-1; no clear D. CDR1 and CDR2 (germline): KGHSH, LQKENI. The germline V and J ends were trimmed by 10 bases and 7 bases, with 19 bases remaining between them. The CDR3 sequence is 13 residues long.

The chain recombines TRBV25-1 with TRBJ1-3; TRBD1 matches at 7 bases. V dropped 6 bases and J dropped 4; count of bases not matched to a gene: 6. This CDR3 is built from 14 residues. Germline lookup yields CDR1 MGHDK and CDR2 SYGVNS. The CDR3 loop reads CASSGDSYGNTIYF. The DNA for the CDR3 is TGTGCCAGCAGCGGGGACAGCTACGGAAACACCATATATTTT.

The chain has TRBV28 and TRBJ2-1, with 10 bases aligning to TRBD1. Per germline, CDR1 MDHEN and CDR2 SYDVKM. The CDR3 length is 17 residues. V gave up 6 bases and J gave up 6 bases; unmatched junction bases: 14. CDR3 loop: CASSPIIGTGVSNEQFF. The CDR3 nucleotides read TGTGCCAGCAGCCCCATTATTGGGACAGGGGTTTCCAATGAGCAGTTCTTC.

This chain uses TRBV19 with TRBJ1-1, with D tentatively TRBD1 (6 bases). The ends were cut back, 6 bases at V and 3 bases at J, with 11 bases in the middle. The CDR3 contains 13 residues. Germline loops: CDR1 LNHDA, CDR2 SQIVND (reference sequence). Here the CDR3 reads CASRQGGYTEAFF. The CDR3, as DNA: TGTGCCAGTAGACAGGGTGGGTACACTGAAGCTTTCTTT.

The CDR3 DNA reads TGTGCCAGCAGCGCTAACACAGGGGGCGGCACTGAAGCTTTCTTT. Translating it yields CASSANTGGGTEAFF. The V and J genes are TRBV9 and TRBJ1-1; 9 nucleotides line up with TRBD1. Trimming removed 3 bases from V and 4 bases from J; junction bases left unmatched: 7. The germline CDR1 and CDR2 sequences are SGDLS and YYNGEE. The CDR3 runs to 15 residues.

This chain uses TRBV11-3 with TRBJ1-1; D uncertain. The germline CDR1 and CDR2 sequences are SGHNT and YENEEA. The ends were cut back, 1 base at V and 5 bases at J, with 11 bases in the middle. There are 14 residues in the CDR3. The CDR3: CASSLVRGSTEAFF. CDR3 DNA: TGTGCCAGCAGCTTAGTACGGGGTAGTACTGAAGCTTTCTTT.

CDR3 coding DNA: TGTGCCAGCAGTGAACTTCCCCAGGGTTCGTTCTTC. This encodes CASSELPQGSFF. The chain couples TRBV6-1 to TRBJ2-1, with D possibly TRBD1 on 5 matching bases. The CDR3 covers 12 residues. CDR1 and CDR2 (germline): MNHNS, SASEGT. V lost 2 bases to trimming and J lost 15 bases, with 14 bases between them.

The CDR3 loop reads CASSYSRGRRDTEAFF. The CDR3, as DNA: TGTGCCAGCAGTTACTCCAGGGGGCGCAGGGACACTGAAGCTTTCTTT. The chain joins TRBV6-5 to TRBJ1-1; 8 nucleotides match TRBD1. The V segment lost 0 bases and the J segment 3 bases; nucleotides outside the gene matches: 6. The length of the CDR3 is 16 residues. The germline gives CDR1 MNHEY, CDR2 SVGAGI.

The V and J genes are TRBV10-2 and TRBJ1-2; D possibly corresponds to TRBD1 (6 bases). Germline CDR1 WSHSY, CDR2 SAAADI. This CDR3 is 14 amino acids long. V shed 8 bases and J shed 1 base, with 14 bases lying between them. The CDR3 DNA sequence: TGCGCCAGCGGGGGCGACAGACATAACTATGGCTACACCTTC. Translation: CASGGDRHNYGYTF.

The chain recombines TRBV28 with TRBJ1-2; D is possibly TRBD1 (5 bases). Germline V gene lookup returns CDR1 MDHEN and CDR2 SYDVKM. Trimming removed 6 bases from V and 6 bases from J, with 14 bases in between. The CDR3 has 13 residues. In nucleotides, the CDR3 is TGTGCCAGCAGCCGTCGCCGGGGGAATGGCTACACCTTC. Translated: CASSRRRGNGYTF.

The chain employs TRBV6-1 and TRBJ2-7, with 10 bases lining up with TRBD2. J was trimmed by 7 bases and V by 5 bases; bases with no gene match: 11. There are 15 residues in the CDR3. The V gene's germline CDR1 is MNHNS and CDR2 SASEGT. This CDR3 reads CASSPKLAGLGEQYF. The CDR3 DNA reads as TGTGCCAGCAGTCCCAAACTAGCGGGATTGGGTGAGCAGTACTTC.

The rearrangement uses TRBV28 and TRBJ2-7; the match to TRBD2 covers 8 bases. With 6 bases clipped from V and 2 bases from J, the junction kept 6 bases outside the gene matches. CDR1 and CDR2 (germline): MDHEN, SYDVKM. The CDR3 is 14 amino acids. The chain's CDR3 is CASRQRERAYEQYF. The DNA for the CDR3 is TGTGCCAGCAGGCAGCGGGAGCGGGCCTACGAGCAGTACTTC.

This clone was detected only a few times. The V call is TRBV29-1, the J call TRBJ1-1; D not certain. With 6 bases removed from V and 1 base from J, the gap between germline ends came to 6 bases. This CDR3 is built from 11 residues. Looked up from germline, CDR1 is SQVTM and CDR2 is ANQGSEA. The CDR3 is CSVRENTEAFF. The CDR3 DNA is TGCAGCGTGAGGGAGAACACTGAAGCTTTCTTT.